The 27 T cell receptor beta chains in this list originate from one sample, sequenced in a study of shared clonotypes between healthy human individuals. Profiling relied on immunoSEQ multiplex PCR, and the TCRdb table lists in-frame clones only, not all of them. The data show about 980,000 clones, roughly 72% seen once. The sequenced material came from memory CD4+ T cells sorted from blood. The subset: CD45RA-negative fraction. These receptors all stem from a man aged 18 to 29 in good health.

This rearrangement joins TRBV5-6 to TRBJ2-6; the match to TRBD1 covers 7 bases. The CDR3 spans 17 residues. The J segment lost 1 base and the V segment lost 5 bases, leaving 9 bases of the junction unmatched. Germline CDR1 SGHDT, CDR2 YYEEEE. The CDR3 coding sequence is TGTGCCAGCAGATTTGGGACAGCCCCTTCTGGGGCCAACGTCCTGACTTTC. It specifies CASRFGTAPSGANVLTF. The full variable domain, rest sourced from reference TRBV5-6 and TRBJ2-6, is DAGVTQSPTHLIKTRGQQVTLRCSPKSGHDTVSWYQQALGQGPQFIFQYYEEEERQRGNFPDRFSGHQFPNYSSELNVNALLLGDSALYLCASRFGTAPSGANVLTFGAGSRLTVL.

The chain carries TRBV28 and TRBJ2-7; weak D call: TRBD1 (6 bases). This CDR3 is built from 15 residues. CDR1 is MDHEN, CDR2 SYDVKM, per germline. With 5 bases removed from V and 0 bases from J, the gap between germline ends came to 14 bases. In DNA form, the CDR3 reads TGTGCCAGCAGTCCGGGACACATCAACTCCTACGAGCAGTACTTC. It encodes CASSPGHINSYEQYF.

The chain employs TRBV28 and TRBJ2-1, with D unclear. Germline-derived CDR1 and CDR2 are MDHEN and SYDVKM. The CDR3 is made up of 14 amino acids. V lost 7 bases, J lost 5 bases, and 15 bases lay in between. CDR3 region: CASTLGSWDNEQFF. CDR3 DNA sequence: TGTGCCAGCACCCTGGGGTCCTGGGACAATGAGCAGTTCTTC.

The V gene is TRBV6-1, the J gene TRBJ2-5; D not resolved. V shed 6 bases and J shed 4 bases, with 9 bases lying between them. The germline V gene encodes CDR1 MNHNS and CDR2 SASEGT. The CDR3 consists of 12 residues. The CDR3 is CASSAFRETQYF. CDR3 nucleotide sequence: TGTGCCAGCAGCGCGTTTAGAGAGACCCAGTACTTC.

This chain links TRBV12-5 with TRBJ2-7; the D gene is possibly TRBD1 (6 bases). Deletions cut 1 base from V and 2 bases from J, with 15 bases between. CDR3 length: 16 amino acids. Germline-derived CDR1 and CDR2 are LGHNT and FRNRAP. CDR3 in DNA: TGTGCTAGTGGTTTGGACGAAAGGACAGACCCCTACGAGCAGTACTTC. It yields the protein CASGLDERTDPYEQYF.

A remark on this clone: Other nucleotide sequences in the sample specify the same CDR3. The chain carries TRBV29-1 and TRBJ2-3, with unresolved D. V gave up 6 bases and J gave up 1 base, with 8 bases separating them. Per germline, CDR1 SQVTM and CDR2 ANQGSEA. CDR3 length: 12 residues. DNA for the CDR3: TGCAGCGTGCAGACCGGCACAGATACGCAGTATTTT. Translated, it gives CSVQTGTDTQYF.

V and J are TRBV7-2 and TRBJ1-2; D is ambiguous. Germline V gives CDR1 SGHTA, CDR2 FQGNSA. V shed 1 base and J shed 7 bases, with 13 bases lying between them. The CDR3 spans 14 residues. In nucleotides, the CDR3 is TGTGCCAGCAGCTTAGTTCCCGGGGAGGGTGGCTACACCTTC. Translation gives CASSLVPGEGGYTF.

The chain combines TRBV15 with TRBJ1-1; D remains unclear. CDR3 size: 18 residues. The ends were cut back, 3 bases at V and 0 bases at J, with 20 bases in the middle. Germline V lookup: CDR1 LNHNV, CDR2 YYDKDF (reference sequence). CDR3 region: CATSRTRGGKSLNTEAFF. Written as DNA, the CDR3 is TGTGCCACCAGCAGGACACGAGGAGGCAAAAGTTTGAACACTGAAGCTTTCTTT.

The CDR3 DNA reads TGTGCCAGCACCTTTGGATACAACACTGAAGCTTTCTTT. It yields the protein CASTFGYNTEAFF. This chain joins TRBV7-2 and TRBJ1-1, with D hard to call. Germline CDR1 is SGHTA and CDR2 is FQGNSA. The CDR3 length is 13 residues. Trimming pared 7 bases from V and 2 bases from J, leaving 11 bases between.

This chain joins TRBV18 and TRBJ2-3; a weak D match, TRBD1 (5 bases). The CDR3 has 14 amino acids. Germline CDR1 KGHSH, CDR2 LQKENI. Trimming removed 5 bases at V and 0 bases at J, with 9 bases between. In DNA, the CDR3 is TGTGCCAGCTCAGGAACAGGAAGCACAGATACGCAGTATTTT. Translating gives CASSGTGSTDTQYF.

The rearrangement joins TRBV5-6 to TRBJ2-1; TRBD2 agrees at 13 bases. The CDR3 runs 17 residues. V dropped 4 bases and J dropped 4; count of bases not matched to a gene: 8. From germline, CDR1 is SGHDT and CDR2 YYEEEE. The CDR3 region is CASSPQLAGGPYNEQFF. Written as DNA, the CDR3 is TGTGCCAGCAGCCCTCAACTAGCGGGAGGGCCGTACAATGAGCAGTTCTTC.

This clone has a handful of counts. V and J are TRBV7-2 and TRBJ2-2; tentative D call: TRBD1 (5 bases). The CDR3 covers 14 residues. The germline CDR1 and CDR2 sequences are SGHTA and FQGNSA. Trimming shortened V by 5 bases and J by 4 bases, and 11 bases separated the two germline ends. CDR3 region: CASSVQVLTGELFF. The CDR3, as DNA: TGTGCCAGCAGCGTACAGGTCCTCACCGGGGAGCTGTTTTTT.

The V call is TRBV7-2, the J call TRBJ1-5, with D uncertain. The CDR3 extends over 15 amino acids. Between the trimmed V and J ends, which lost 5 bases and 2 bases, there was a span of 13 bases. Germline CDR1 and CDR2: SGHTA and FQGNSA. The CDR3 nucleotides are TGTGCCAGCAGCCTGGACGGGGAAGGCAATCAGCCCCAGCATTTT. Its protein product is CASSLDGEGNQPQHF.

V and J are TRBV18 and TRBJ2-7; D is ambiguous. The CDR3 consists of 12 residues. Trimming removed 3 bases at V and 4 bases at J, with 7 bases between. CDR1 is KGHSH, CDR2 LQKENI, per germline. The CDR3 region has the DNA TGTGCCAGCTCACCCTACGGATACGAGCAGTACTTC. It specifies CASSPYGYEQYF.

CDR3 sequence reads: CASSSGTGRSGANVLTF. Here the CDR3 DNA reads TGTGCCAGCAGTTCTGGGACAGGGCGCTCTGGGGCCAACGTCCTGACTTTC. The genes are TRBV27 and TRBJ2-6; 9 bases agree with TRBD1. Per the germline V gene, CDR1 is MNHEY and CDR2 is SMNVEV (reference sequence). The CDR3 is 17 amino acids. V lost 4 bases and J lost 0; bases outside the gene matches: 4.

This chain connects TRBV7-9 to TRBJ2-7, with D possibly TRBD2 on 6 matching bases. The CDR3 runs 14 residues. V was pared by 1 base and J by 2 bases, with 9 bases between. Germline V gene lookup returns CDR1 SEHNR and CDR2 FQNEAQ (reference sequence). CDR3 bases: TGTGCCAGCAGCTTAGAACTAGCTCCCTACGAGCAGTACTTC. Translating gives CASSLELAPYEQYF.

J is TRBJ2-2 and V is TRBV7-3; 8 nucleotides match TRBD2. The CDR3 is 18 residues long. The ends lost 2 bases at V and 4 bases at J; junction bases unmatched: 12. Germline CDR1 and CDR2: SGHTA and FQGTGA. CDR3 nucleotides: TGTGCCAGCAGCTTACGGTCCCGAGCGGGGGCCCTCACCGGGGAGCTGTTTTTT. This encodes CASSLRSRAGALTGELFF.

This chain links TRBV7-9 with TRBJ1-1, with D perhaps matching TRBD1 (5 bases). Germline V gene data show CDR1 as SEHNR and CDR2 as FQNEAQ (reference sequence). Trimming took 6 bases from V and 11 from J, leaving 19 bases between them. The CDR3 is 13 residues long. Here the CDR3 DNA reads TGTGCCAGCAGTTCCACGCTTAACGGGGGGGCTTTCTTT. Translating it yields CASSSTLNGGAFF.

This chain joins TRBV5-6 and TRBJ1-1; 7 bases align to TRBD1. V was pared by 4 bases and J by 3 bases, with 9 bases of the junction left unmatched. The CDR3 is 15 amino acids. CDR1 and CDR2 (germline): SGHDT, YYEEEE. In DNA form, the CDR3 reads TGTGCCAGCAGCCCGACGGCAGGGGGTTACACTGAAGCTTTCTTT. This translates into CASSPTAGGYTEAFF.

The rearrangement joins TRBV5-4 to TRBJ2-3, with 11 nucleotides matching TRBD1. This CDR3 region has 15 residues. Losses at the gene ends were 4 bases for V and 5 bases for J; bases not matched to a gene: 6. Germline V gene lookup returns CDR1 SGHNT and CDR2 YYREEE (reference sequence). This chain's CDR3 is CASSPGQGALDTQYF. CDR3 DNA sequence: TGTGCCAGCAGCCCCGGACAGGGGGCATTAGATACGCAGTATTTT.

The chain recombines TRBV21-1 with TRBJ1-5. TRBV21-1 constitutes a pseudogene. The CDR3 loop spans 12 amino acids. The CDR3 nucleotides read TGTGCCAGCCCGGCGTGCAATCAGCCCCAGCATTTT. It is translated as CASPACNQPQHF.

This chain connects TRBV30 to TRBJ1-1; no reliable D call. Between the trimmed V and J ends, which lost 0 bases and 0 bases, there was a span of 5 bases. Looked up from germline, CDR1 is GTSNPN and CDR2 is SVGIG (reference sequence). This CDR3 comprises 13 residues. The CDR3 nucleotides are TGTGCCTGGAGTGTGGTCTTGAACACTGAAGCTTTCTTT. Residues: CAWSVVLNTEAFF. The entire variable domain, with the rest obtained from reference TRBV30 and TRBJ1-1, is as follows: SQTIHQWPATLVQPVGSPLSLECTVEGTSNPNLYWYRQAAGRGLQLLFYSVGIGQISSEVPQNLSASRPQDRQFILSSKKLLLSDSGFYLCAWSVVLNTEAFFGQGTRLTVV.

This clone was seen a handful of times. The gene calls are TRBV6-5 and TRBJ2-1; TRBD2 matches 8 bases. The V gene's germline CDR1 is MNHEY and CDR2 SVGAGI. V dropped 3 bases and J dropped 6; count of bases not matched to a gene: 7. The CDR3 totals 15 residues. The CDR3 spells CASSYKSGGGNEQFF. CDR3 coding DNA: TGTGCCAGCAGTTATAAAAGCGGGGGTGGCAATGAGCAGTTCTTC.

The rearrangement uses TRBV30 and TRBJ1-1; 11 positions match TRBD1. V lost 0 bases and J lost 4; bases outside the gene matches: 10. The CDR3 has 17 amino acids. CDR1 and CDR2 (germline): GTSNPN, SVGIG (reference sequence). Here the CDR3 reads CAWSVPRTGGSFTEAFF. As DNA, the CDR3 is TGTGCCTGGAGTGTACCCCGGACAGGGGGCTCCTTCACTGAAGCTTTCTTT.

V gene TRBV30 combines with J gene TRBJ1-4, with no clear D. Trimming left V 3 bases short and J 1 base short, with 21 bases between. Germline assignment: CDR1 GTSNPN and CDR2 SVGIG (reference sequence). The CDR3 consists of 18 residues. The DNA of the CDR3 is TGTGCCTGGAGAGATCCTGGGGTAGGCTCCGGAACTAATGAAAAACTGTTTTTT. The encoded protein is CAWRDPGVGSGTNEKLFF.

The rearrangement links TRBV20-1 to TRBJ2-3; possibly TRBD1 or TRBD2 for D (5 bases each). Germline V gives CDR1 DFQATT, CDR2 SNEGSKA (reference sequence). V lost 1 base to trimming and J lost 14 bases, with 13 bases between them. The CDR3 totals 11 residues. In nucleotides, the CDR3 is TGCAGTGCTAGAGGGGGACCTATAGTGTATTTT. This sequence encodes CSARGGPIVYF.

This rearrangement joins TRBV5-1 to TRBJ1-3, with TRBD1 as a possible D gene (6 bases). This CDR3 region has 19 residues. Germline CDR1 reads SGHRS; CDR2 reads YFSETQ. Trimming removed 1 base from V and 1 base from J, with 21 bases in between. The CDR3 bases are TGCGCCAGCAGCTTGTGGGGGAATCCGGACAGCCAGTCTGGAAACACCATATATTTT. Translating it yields CASSLWGNPDSQSGNTIYF.